The 3 T cell receptor beta chains below all came from one sample that was sequenced in a study of spatial heterogeneity in lung cancer. Time point meaning: sample taken at primary tumor resection. From the 5' RACE reads, TCRdb called clonotypes with MiXCR, one entry per CDR3 protein. Here the sample spans a few thousand distinct CDR3 sequences, roughly 3% being singletons. This specimen consisted of lung tissue, obtained at surgery. The receptors originated from a human donor with early-stage non-small cell lung cancer.

This clonotype is deemed medium-sized. This beta chain appears as a stray read in a library generated for alpha chains; its size is not informative. The DNA of the CDR3 is TGTGCCAGCAGCCAAGGGATGGGCTTCCCGGATGAGCAGTTCTTC. Its translation: CASSQGMGFPDEQFF. This rearrangement joins TRBV14 to TRBJ2-1; D gene ambiguous. The CDR3 runs to 15 residues. Germline CDR1 SGHDN, CDR2 FVKESK. V lost 1 base and J 8 bases, leaving 15 bases between the germline ends. Based on the CDR3 plus reference TRBV14 and TRBJ2-1, the full variable domain is EAGVTQFPSHSVIEKGQTVTLRCDPISGHDNLYWYRRVMGKEIKFLLHFVKESKQDESGMPNNRFLAERTGGTYSTLKVQPAELEDSGVYFCASSQGMGFPDEQFFGPGTRLTVL.

This clonotype is medium-sized within its sample. This beta chain appears as a stray read in a library generated for alpha chains; its size is not informative. CDR3: CASSFPTGILSGANVLTF. In nucleotides, the CDR3 is TGTGCCAGCAGCTTCCCGACAGGTATTCTCTCTGGGGCCAACGTCCTGACTTTC. This rearrangement joins TRBV9 to TRBJ2-6; possible D gene TRBD1, 6 bases. The germline gives CDR1 SGDLS, CDR2 YYNGEE. The V gene lost 4 bases and the J gene lost 0 bases, with 17 bases spanning the gap. This CDR3 contains 18 residues.

This clonotype came up many times. Little can be read into the size of this beta chain, an off-target read in a library designed for alpha chains. V usage is TRBV20-1 and J usage is TRBJ2-3; tentatively, D is TRBD1 (5 bases). This CDR3 is 13 amino acids long. Trimming stripped 6 bases from V and 2 bases from J, with 12 bases between. Germline lookup yields CDR1 DFQATT and CDR2 SNEGSKA (reference sequence). Here the CDR3 DNA reads TGCAGTGCGTGGAGACAGATCACAGATACGCAGTATTTT. It translates to CSAWRQITDTQYF.